This T cell receptor (beta chain) stems from a study of CD8+ T cells in alopecia areata. cDNA serving as the sequencing template came from extracted, reverse transcribed RNA. The data were produced by immunoSEQ multiplex PCR, yet TCRdb's version contains in-frame clones alone and is incomplete. The table records tens of thousands of clones, roughly 80% of them present only once. Study results and caveats: Lesional scalp, notably in alopecia totalis/universalis, had clonality above that of normal scalp. Scalp sample data also include resident alphabeta T cells from normal skin.

Trimming removed 5 bases from V and 8 bases from J, with 21 bases in between. CDR1 and CDR2 from the germline V gene are SQVTM and ANQGSEA. CDR3 length: 14 amino acids. On this clone itself: Its specificity is unknown.

The investigators collected lesional scalp punch biopsies and peripheral blood from alopecia areata patients. Using a FACSAria, the CD4+ and CD8+ T cells were sorted from the PBMCs. What was sequenced was NKG2D-low CD8+ T cells sorted from blood. The sequence came from a human donor with alopecia areata. V and J are TRBV29-1 and TRBJ1-1, with a tentative D call TRBD1 (5 bases). The CDR3 spells CSVLGGSRGTEAFF. The CDR3 bases are TGCAGCGTTCTTGGGGGGAGTCGGGGGACCGAAGCTTTCTTT.